This T cell receptor (beta chain) appears in the sequencing data of a study of cytomegalovirus exposure and HLA in healthy donors. PCR amplification relied on 60 Vbeta primers (plus 13 Jbeta primers). The data were produced by immunoSEQ multiplex PCR, yet TCRdb's version contains in-frame clones alone and is incomplete. The data hold about 43,000 clones, with roughly 80% observed a single time. This clone was recorded once. The CDR3 is 15 amino acids. CDR1 and CDR2 from the germline V gene are MGHRA and YSYEKL. The V gene end was trimmed by 5 bases and the J gene end by 5 bases; junction bases not matched to a gene: 7.

V and J are TRBV4-1 and TRBJ2-5; 11 bases align to TRBD2. The sequenced sample consisted of PBMCs. The TCR was taken from a man aged 25-45 years in good health and CMV-seronegative. Here the CDR3 DNA reads TGCGCCAGCAGCAAAGCCGGGACTAGCGGTGAGACCCAGTACTTC. Translating it yields CASSKAGTSGETQYF.